This T cell receptor (beta chain) is from a study of CXCR3-negative and CXCR3-positive naive CD8 T cells. In triplicate, each CD8+ T cell subset was sorted at approximately 290,000 cells per replicate. Carrying UMI labels, the TRB cDNA libraries were prepared through 5' RACE. TCRdb re-analyzed the 5' RACE reads; it lists each CDR3 protein once, without DNA. The table lists fewer than 80,000 distinct CDR3 sequences. Notes on this clonotype: The antigen remains unidentified.

There are 14 residues in the CDR3. Germline CDR1 reads MNHEY; CDR2 reads SMNVEV (reference sequence). Study results and caveats: It was found that naive subsets had comparable surface CD5, and TCR strength was inferred from TRB CDR3 properties. Both naive subsets, CXCR3-negative and CXCR3-positive, displayed similar TRBV-TRBJ usage, unlike memory cells.

The clonotype was recovered from a human donor in good health. Some clones in this sample may be carry-over from other donors' samples. Sequencing was done on a sample of naive CXCR3- CD8+ T cells from blood. Subset of the sample: CD45RO-CCR7+CD27+CD95- naive CD8+ T cells lacking CXCR3 (TNR3-). The V gene is TRBV27, the J gene TRBJ2-7. The CDR3 here is CASSLGSNTYEQYF.